A single sample gave rise to the 11 T cell receptor beta chains below, sequenced in a study of T cell responses to AZD1222 COVID-19 vaccine. The method was immunoSEQ multiplex PCR; TCRdb's version includes in-frame clones alone and lacks a portion of them. The data contain approximately 130,000 clones, nearly 90% of them singletons. The material sequenced was peripheral blood, taken 28 days after the second AZD1222 dose. These receptors all stem from an adult who received the AZD1222 COVID-19 vaccine.

The chain joins TRBV15 to TRBJ2-7, with D tentatively TRBD1 (6 bases). This CDR3 spans 15 amino acids. In germline, CDR1 is LNHNV, CDR2 YYDKDF (reference sequence). Trimming left V 1 base short and J 6 bases short, with 16 bases between. CDR3 residues: CATSRGPGASTEQYF. The DNA of the CDR3 is TGTGCCACCAGCAGAGGCCCAGGGGCCTCTACCGAGCAGTACTTC.

The gene calls are TRBV4-2 and TRBJ1-3; no definite D call. The CDR3 consists of 18 residues. Between the trimmed V and J ends, which lost 0 bases and 0 bases, there was a span of 15 bases. CDR1 LGHNA and CDR2 YNFKEQ come from the germline V gene. The CDR3 coding sequence is TGTGCCAGCAGCCAAGATGTGGCGGGAGGGAGCTCTGGAAACACCATATATTTT. This translates into CASSQDVAGGSSGNTIYF.

The chain combines TRBV12-3 or TRBV12-4 with TRBJ1-2; no firm D call. The CDR3 length is 13 residues. V lost 2 bases and J 6 bases, leaving 10 bases between the germline ends. The CDR3 sequence is CASSLNGVDGYTF. The CDR3 DNA follows: TGTGCCAGCAGTTTAAATGGGGTTGATGGCTACACCTTC.

This CDR3 reads CASTPSQQGALDEQYF. In DNA, the CDR3 is TGCGCCAGCACCCCGTCTCAGCAGGGGGCGCTTGACGAGCAGTACTTC. V gene TRBV5-1 combines with J gene TRBJ2-7, with 8 bases matching TRBD1. V shed 6 bases, J shed 5 bases, and the junction held 16 bases outside the gene matches. CDR3 length: 16 amino acids. The germline CDR1 and CDR2 sequences are SGHRS and YFSETQ.

This clone was recorded once. V usage is TRBV18 and J usage is TRBJ1-1; D is unresolved. The CDR3 extends over 13 amino acids. The V end lost 0 bases, the J end lost 1 base, and 3 bases lay between the germline ends. Germline V gene sequence: CDR1 KGHSH, CDR2 LQKENI. CDR3 nucleotides: TGTGCCAGCTCACCACCTCAGAACACTGAAGCTTTCTTT. Its protein is CASSPPQNTEAFF.

This rearrangement joins TRBV18 to TRBJ2-3; 14 bases are shared with TRBD2. CDR3 size: 14 residues. In germline, CDR1 is KGHSH, CDR2 LQKENI. After removal of 4 bases from V and 6 bases from J, the junction contained 0 bases not matched to a gene. The CDR3 DNA sequence: TGTGCCAGCTCACGGACTAGCGGGGGGGATACGCAGTATTTT. Protein product: CASSRTSGGDTQYF.

V and J are TRBV7-9 and TRBJ1-4, with D perhaps matching TRBD1 (5 bases). There are 18 residues in the CDR3. Trimming cost V 3 bases and J 0 bases, with 17 bases left between them. The germline gives CDR1 SEHNR, CDR2 FQNEAQ (reference sequence). The CDR3 loop reads CASSLGRLSFATNEKLFF. CDR3 in DNA: TGTGCCAGCAGCTTGGGACGCCTGAGCTTCGCAACTAATGAAAAACTGTTTTTT. Drawing the rest from reference TRBV7-9 and TRBJ1-4, the complete variable domain is DTGVSQNPRHKITKRGQNVTFRCDPISEHNRLYWYRQTLGQGPEFLTYFQNEAQLEKSRLLSDRFSAERPKGSFSTLEIQRTEQGDSAMYLCASSLGRLSFATNEKLFFGSGTQLSVL.

The chain couples TRBV11-2 to TRBJ2-1; D is possibly TRBD2 (5 bases). Trimming shortened V by 3 bases and J by 0 bases, and 12 bases separated the two germline ends. The CDR3 length is 16 residues. The germline gives CDR1 SGHAT, CDR2 FQNNGV. CDR3 DNA sequence: TGTGCCAGCAGCTTGGTACTAGGGAACTCCTACAATGAGCAGTTCTTC. Translated, it gives CASSLVLGNSYNEQFF.

The chain couples TRBV2 to TRBJ1-2; D possibly corresponds to TRBD1 (6 bases). The CDR3 runs to 14 residues. Germline values: CDR1 SNHLY, CDR2 FYNNEI. Trimming removed 0 bases at V and 4 bases at J, with 9 bases between. CDR3 DNA: TGTGCCAGCAGTGAAGCCGCAGGGGTCTATGGCTACACCTTC. Protein product: CASSEAAGVYGYTF.

The chain links TRBV19 to TRBJ1-6; D is unclear. This CDR3 has 15 amino acids. Germline V gives CDR1 LNHDA, CDR2 SQIVND (reference sequence). Deletions cut 0 bases from V and 7 bases from J, with 10 bases between. As DNA, the CDR3 is TGTGCCAGTAGTATAGATGACGGAAGAAATTCACCCCTCCACTTT. Translating gives CASSIDDGRNSPLHF.

The chain links TRBV4-1 to TRBJ1-1, with D unclear. The CDR3 totals 15 residues. V lost 1 base and J lost 5, with 14 bases in between. Germline assignment: CDR1 MGHRA and CDR2 YSYEKL. CDR3 loop: CASSQGTQAGTEAFF. The CDR3 DNA reads as TGCGCCAGCAGCCAAGGCACCCAAGCGGGGACTGAAGCTTTCTTT.